Listed here are 17 T cell receptor beta chains from one sample, sequenced in a study of OX40 agonist ivuxolimab in advanced cancers. The assay was immunoSEQ multiplex PCR, and TCRdb's table has in-frame clones only and misses some. The data hold about 13,000 clones, with approximately 78% observed a single time. The sample consisted of CD4+ or CD8+ T cells sorted from blood, taken in a trial of the OX40 agonist ivuxolimab. The receptors stem from an adult with an advanced solid tumor such as melanoma, head and neck, liver or kidney cancer.

The chain couples TRBV4-1 to TRBJ2-5, with TRBD2 matching 9 bases. V lost 3 bases and J lost 4; bases outside the gene matches: 6. The CDR3 runs 15 residues. Germline CDR1 MGHRA, CDR2 YSYEKL. The CDR3 here is CASSQVLAGSETQYF. CDR3 DNA sequence: TGCGCCAGCAGCCAGGTACTAGCGGGTTCAGAGACCCAGTACTTC.

The chain uses TRBV4-1 and TRBJ1-5; D might be TRBD1 (5 bases). Per the germline V gene, CDR1 is MGHRA and CDR2 is YSYEKL. This CDR3 spans 16 amino acids. Trimming pared 2 bases from V and 1 base from J, leaving 12 bases between. CDR3 in amino acids: CASSQTWDVSNQPQHF. The CDR3 nucleotides are TGCGCCAGCAGCCAAACGTGGGACGTAAGCAATCAGCCCCAGCATTTT.

The chain joins TRBV27 to TRBJ2-5, with 8 nucleotides matching TRBD2. With V trimmed by 5 bases and J by 5 bases, 10 bases remained unmatched. CDR1 is MNHEY and CDR2 is SMNVEV in the germline V gene (reference sequence). CDR3 length: 15 amino acids. This chain's CDR3 is CASSPTTSDGETQYF. The CDR3 DNA follows: TGTGCCAGCAGTCCAACGACTAGCGATGGGGAGACCCAGTACTTC.

The chain is built from TRBV5-8 and TRBJ1-1; no definite D call. This CDR3 is 14 amino acids long. Per the germline V gene, CDR1 is SGHTS and CDR2 is YDEGEE. V was shortened by 4 bases and J by 4 bases, with 14 bases between the two germline ends. CDR3 amino acids: CASSVVGPGTEAFF. CDR3 DNA: TGTGCCAGCAGCGTGGTAGGCCCCGGCACTGAAGCTTTCTTT.

V and J are TRBV19 and TRBJ2-2, with D possibly TRBD1 on 6 matching bases. Germline CDR1 LNHDA, CDR2 SQIVND (reference sequence). Trimming took off 5 bases at V and 0 bases at J, with 10 bases between the two ends. The CDR3 extends over 15 amino acids. The CDR3 region has the DNA TGTGCCAGTAGTCCCGGACAGACGAACACCGGGGAGCTGTTTTTT. Encoded protein: CASSPGQTNTGELFF.

This chain uses TRBV5-1 with TRBJ1-6; D is unclear. Trimming took 0 bases from V and 5 from J, leaving 6 bases between them. In germline, CDR1 is SGHRS, CDR2 YFSETQ. This CDR3 region has 14 residues. The CDR3 sequence is CASSLGFDNSPLHF. CDR3 sequence (DNA): TGCGCCAGCAGCTTGGGATTTGATAATTCACCCCTCCACTTT.

The chain recombines TRBV6-4 with TRBJ2-3; 7 bases are shared with TRBD2. Germline-derived CDR1 and CDR2 are MRHNA and SNTAGT. This CDR3 is 14 amino acids long. V shed 5 bases, J shed 4 bases, and the junction held 6 bases outside the gene matches. The CDR3 sequence is CASSPGLSADTQYF. The CDR3 region has the DNA TGTGCCAGCAGTCCGGGACTATCGGCAGATACGCAGTATTTT.

The CDR3 DNA is TGTGCCAGCAGCTTGGGCAGGGGGTCTGATGAAAAACTGTTTTTT. It is translated as CASSLGRGSDEKLFF. The chain employs TRBV5-4 and TRBJ1-4; the match to TRBD1 covers 7 bases. CDR1 is SGHNT, CDR2 YYREEE, per germline (reference sequence). Trimming took 0 bases from V and 6 from J; bases not matched to a gene: 5. CDR3 length: 15 residues.

This clone is medium-sized (0.01 to 0.1%) in the sample. The chain carries TRBV29-1 and TRBJ1-1; D is unclear. Germline values: CDR1 SQVTM, CDR2 ANQGSEA. The CDR3 has 16 residues. V dropped 5 bases and J dropped 0 bases, with 19 bases sitting between them. The CDR3 nucleotides are TGCAGCGTTCCCGGAATAGGCAGTACGATGAACACTGAAGCTTTCTTT. Translated: CSVPGIGSTMNTEAFF.

V gene TRBV2 combines with J gene TRBJ2-5, with 11 bases identical to TRBD1. Germline CDR1 SNHLY, CDR2 FYNNEI. Germline trimming cut 7 bases from V and 4 bases from J; bases unmatched to any gene: 8. There are 15 residues in the CDR3. In nucleotides, the CDR3 is TGTGCCAGCATGTACTCGGACAGGGGGCGAGAGACCCAGTACTTC. Its protein is CASMYSDRGRETQYF.

The chain carries TRBV28 and TRBJ2-5; D not resolved. V was pared by 3 bases and J by 9 bases, with 11 bases between. The CDR3 runs to 12 residues. The germline CDR1 and CDR2 sequences are MDHEN and SYDVKM. As DNA, the CDR3 is TGTGCCAGCAGTTTTTATAGCCGGGCCCAGTACTTC. Residues: CASSFYSRAQYF.

The chain recombines TRBV27 with TRBJ2-7; 11 nucleotides line up with TRBD2. The germline V gene encodes CDR1 MNHEY and CDR2 SMNVEV (reference sequence). This CDR3 region has 16 residues. V shed 4 bases and J 3 bases; nucleotides not matched to a gene: 8. Here the CDR3 DNA reads TGTGCCAGCAGTTACTCGCCGGGACTAGCGGACTACGAGCAGTACTTC. Encoded protein: CASSYSPGLADYEQYF.

The chain joins TRBV7-8 to TRBJ2-1; TRBD2 matches at 10 bases. V trimming: 3 bases; J trimming: 9 bases; junction bases outside the gene matches: 11. The CDR3 has 16 residues. Germline-derived CDR1 and CDR2 are SGHVS and FQNEAQ. CDR3: CASSLGAGGPAVEQFF. The CDR3 DNA reads as TGTGCCAGCAGCTTGGGAGCGGGGGGGCCCGCGGTTGAGCAGTTCTTC.

The V call is TRBV27, the J call TRBJ2-4, with 10 bases lining up with TRBD2. The CDR3 has 15 residues. Per germline, CDR1 MNHEY and CDR2 SMNVEV (reference sequence). V shed 0 bases and J 8 bases; nucleotides not matched to a gene: 4. The CDR3 region has the DNA TGTGCCAGCAGTTTATCTAGCGGGAGGTTGGACATTCAGTACTTC. It translates to CASSLSSGRLDIQYF.

The chain uses TRBV28 and TRBJ2-1, with 12 bases that match TRBD1. Germline loops: CDR1 MDHEN, CDR2 SYDVKM. Trimming removed 6 bases from V and 7 bases from J; junction bases left unmatched: 10. CDR3 length equals 16 residues. The CDR3 DNA reads TGTGCCAGCAGCTTACCGGGACAGGGGGCGGGGAATGAGCAGTTCTTC. Its translation: CASSLPGQGAGNEQFF.

This rearrangement joins TRBV23-1 to TRBJ1-1, with a tentative D call TRBD1 (6 bases). TRBV23-1 is an ORF, and what it does is uncertain. Trimming cost V 2 bases and J 3 bases, with 25 bases left between them. The CDR3 has 19 amino acids. The CDR3 DNA is TGCGCCAGCAGTCAAAATATAGGGGACACCCTAGAGGCGGACACTGAAGCTTTCTTT. Translation gives CASSQNIGDTLEADTEAFF.

Written as DNA, the CDR3 is TGCAGCGTTGAAGATAGCGTGGATACCGGGGAGCTGTTTTTT. It yields the protein CSVEDSVDTGELFF. The chain uses TRBV29-1 and TRBJ2-2; tentative D call: TRBD2 (5 bases). V was trimmed by 0 bases and J by 5 bases, leaving 10 bases between them. The CDR3 covers 14 residues. The germline V gene encodes CDR1 SQVTM and CDR2 ANQGSEA.